A selection of T cell receptor beta chains follows, all from one sample in a study of cytomegalovirus exposure and HLA in healthy donors. Assay used: immunoSEQ multiplex PCR; TCRdb lists only in-frame clones, some missing. The data hold about 200,000 clones, with approximately 80% observed a single time. The material sequenced was PBMCs. These receptors originate from a woman aged 25 to 45 in good health and CMV-seronegative. CDR3s include the opening cysteine and the closing phenylalanine or tryptophan. Each record gives: V gene, clone size, D gene, J gene, CDR3 DNA, CDR3 protein. D genes are given only for firm matches. Size is omitted from some rows. Given values are once, few, many or a class for expanded clones.

V: TRBV5-4; size: NA; D: NA; J: TRBJ2-2; DNA: TGTGCCAGCAGCCCTTCGGCAGGCACGGCGAACACCGGGGAGCTGTTTTTT; CDR3: CASSPSAGTANTGELFF
V: TRBV30; size: NA; D: TRBD1; J: TRBJ1-2; DNA: TGTGCCTGGAGTCCCGGACAGGGTTTTTTTCCCACTTATGGCTACACCTTC; CDR3: CAWSPGQGFFPTYGYTF
V: TRBV27; size: NA; D: NA; J: TRBJ2-3; DNA: TGTGCCAGCAGTCCCATAGCGGCTAGCACAGATACGCAGTATTTT; CDR3: CASSPIAASTDTQYF
V: TRBV12-5; size: NA; D: NA; J: TRBJ2-5; DNA: TGTGCTAGTGGTTTGGACGCGAGACAAGAGACCCAGTACTTC; CDR3: CASGLDARQETQYF
V: TRBV2; size: NA; D: NA; J: TRBJ1-2; DNA: TGTGCCAGCAGTGTTTATAGGACTCAGGTCTATGGCTACACCTTC; CDR3: CASSVYRTQVYGYTF
V: TRBV19; size: NA; D: NA; J: TRBJ1-1; DNA: TGTGTCAGTAGTATAGCGGCGGGCCAGCTCGGCACTGAAGCTTTCTTT; CDR3: CVSSIAAGQLGTEAFF
V: TRBV7-9; size: NA; D: NA; J: TRBJ2-3; DNA: TGTGCCAGCAGCATCCGCGGGAGCACAGATACGCAGTATTTT; CDR3: CASSIRGSTDTQYF
V: TRBV15; size: NA; D: NA; J: TRBJ1-1; DNA: TGTGCCACCAGCAGAGGTGTGGGAGTACTAAACACTGAAGCTTTCTTT; CDR3: CATSRGVGVLNTEAFF
V: TRBV30; size: NA; D: TRBD2; J: TRBJ2-7; DNA: TGTGCCTGGAGCGATTGGGCGGGGGAGAACGAGCAGTACTTC; CDR3: CAWSDWAGENEQYF
V: TRBV15; size: NA; D: NA; J: TRBJ1-5; DNA: TGTGCCACCAGCGGAGGTGAGTGGGCCGGCAATCAGCCCCAGCATTTT; CDR3: CATSGGEWAGNQPQHF
V: TRBV7-2; size: NA; D: NA; J: TRBJ1-1; DNA: TGTGCCAGCAGCTTACAGGGGCTGTCAGCTTTCTTT; CDR3: CASSLQGLSAFF
V: TRBV27; size: NA; D: NA; J: TRBJ1-2; DNA: TGTGCCAGCAGTTTTGTTGGGCCGGCAGCTTATGGCTACACCTTC; CDR3: CASSFVGPAAYGYTF
V: TRBV7-9; size: NA; D: TRBD2; J: TRBJ2-1; DNA: TGTGCCAGCAGCTTAGGGGCGGGAGCTTACAATGAGCAGTTCTTC; CDR3: CASSLGAGAYNEQFF
V: TRBV19; size: NA; D: NA; J: TRBJ1-2; DNA: TGTGCCAGTAGGGCGGGGGGTCGAGGCCCTAACTATGGCTACACCTTC; CDR3: CASRAGGRGPNYGYTF
V: TRBV19; size: NA; D: NA; J: TRBJ1-1; DNA: TGTGCCAGTAGTGCAACTCCGGACTACACTGAAGCTTTCTTT; CDR3: CASSATPDYTEAFF
V: TRBV7-9; size: NA; D: TRBD2; J: TRBJ2-4; DNA: TGTGCCAGCAGCTTCCTAGCGGGAAACATTCAGTACTTC; CDR3: CASSFLAGNIQYF
V: TRBV11-3; size: NA; D: TRBD1; J: TRBJ2-1; DNA: TGTGCCAGCAGCGCCGGGACAGCCTACAATGAGCAGTTCTTC; CDR3: CASSAGTAYNEQFF
V: TRBV30; size: once; D: TRBD2; J: TRBJ2-3; DNA: TGTGCCTGGAGTGTCGCAACCGGGACTAGCGGGGGTGATACGCAGTATTTT; CDR3: CAWSVATGTSGGDTQYF
V: TRBV2; size: NA; D: TRBD2; J: TRBJ2-3; DNA: TGTGCCAGCGGAGCGGGAGTTCACCATACGCAGTATTTT; CDR3: CASGAGVHHTQYF
V: TRBV5-1; size: few; D: NA; J: TRBJ1-2; DNA: TGCGCCAGCAGCTTGGACCAGGGCCAGTTCTATGGCTACACCTTC; CDR3: CASSLDQGQFYGYTF
V: TRBV7-9; size: NA; D: NA; J: TRBJ1-5; DNA: TGTGCCAGCAGCTTAATGGAGGGCAATCAGCCCCAGCATTTT; CDR3: CASSLMEGNQPQHF
V: TRBV13; size: NA; D: TRBD2; J: TRBJ2-3; DNA: TGTGCCAGCGCTTCGGCGGGAGAGGGGGATACGCAGTATTTT; CDR3: CASASAGEGDTQYF
V: TRBV7-2; size: once; D: NA; J: TRBJ2-1; DNA: TGTGCCAGCAGCTTATCTAGGAGGGCCCTGGATGAGCAGTTCTTC; CDR3: CASSLSRRALDEQFF
V: TRBV6-5; size: NA; D: NA; J: TRBJ2-2; DNA: TGTGCCAGCAGTTACGATCGGGTTAGCCCCGGGGAGCTGTTTTTT; CDR3: CASSYDRVSPGELFF
V: TRBV5-4; size: few; D: TRBD1; J: TRBJ2-1; DNA: TGTGCCAGCAGCCTACTATGGGACAGTCTAGGCAATGAGCAGTTCTTC; CDR3: CASSLLWDSLGNEQFF